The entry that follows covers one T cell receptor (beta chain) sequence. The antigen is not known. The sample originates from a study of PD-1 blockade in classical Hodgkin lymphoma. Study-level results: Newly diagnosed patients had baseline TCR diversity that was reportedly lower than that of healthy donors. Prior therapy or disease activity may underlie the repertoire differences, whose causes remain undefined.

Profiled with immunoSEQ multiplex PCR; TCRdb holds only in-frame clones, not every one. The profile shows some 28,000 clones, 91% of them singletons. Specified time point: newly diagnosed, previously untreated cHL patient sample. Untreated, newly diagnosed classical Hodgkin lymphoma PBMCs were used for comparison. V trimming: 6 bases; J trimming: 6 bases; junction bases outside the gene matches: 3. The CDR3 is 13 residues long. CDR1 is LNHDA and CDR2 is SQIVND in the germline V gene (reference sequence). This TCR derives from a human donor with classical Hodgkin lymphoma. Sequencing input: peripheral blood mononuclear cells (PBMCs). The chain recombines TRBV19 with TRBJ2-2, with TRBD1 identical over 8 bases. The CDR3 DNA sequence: TGTGCCAGTAGGCAGGGGGCGTCCGGGGAGCTGTTTTTT. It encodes CASRQGASGELFF. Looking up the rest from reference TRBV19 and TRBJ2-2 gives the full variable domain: DGGITQSPKYLFRKEGQNVTLSCEQNLNHDAMYWYRQDPGQGLRLIYYSQIVNDFQKGDIAEGYSVSREKKESFPLTVTSAQKNPTAFYLCASRQGASGELFFGEGSRLTVL.